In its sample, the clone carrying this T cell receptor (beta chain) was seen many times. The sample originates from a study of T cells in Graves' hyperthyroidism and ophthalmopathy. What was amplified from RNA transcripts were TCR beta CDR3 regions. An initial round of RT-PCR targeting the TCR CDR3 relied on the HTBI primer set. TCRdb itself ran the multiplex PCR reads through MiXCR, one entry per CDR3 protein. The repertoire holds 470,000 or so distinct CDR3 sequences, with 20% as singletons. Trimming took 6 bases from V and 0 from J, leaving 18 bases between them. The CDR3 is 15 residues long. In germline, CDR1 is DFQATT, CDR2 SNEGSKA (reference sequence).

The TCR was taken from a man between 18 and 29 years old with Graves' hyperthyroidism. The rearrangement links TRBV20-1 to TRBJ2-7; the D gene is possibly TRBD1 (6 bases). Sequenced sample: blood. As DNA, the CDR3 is TGCAGTGCGAAGGACAGCATTCTTAGCTCCTACGAGCAGTACTTC. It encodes CSAKDSILSSYEQYF.